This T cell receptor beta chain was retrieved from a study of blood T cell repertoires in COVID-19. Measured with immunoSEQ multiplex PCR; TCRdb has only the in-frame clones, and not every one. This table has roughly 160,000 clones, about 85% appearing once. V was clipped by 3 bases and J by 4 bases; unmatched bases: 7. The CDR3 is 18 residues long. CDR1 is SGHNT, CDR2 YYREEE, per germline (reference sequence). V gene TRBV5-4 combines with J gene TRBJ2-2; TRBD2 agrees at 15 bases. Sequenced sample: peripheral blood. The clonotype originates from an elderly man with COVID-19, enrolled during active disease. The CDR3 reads CASSSGLAGGPGTGELFF. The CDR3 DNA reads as TGTGCCAGCAGCTCCGGACTAGCGGGGGGGCCGGGCACCGGGGAGCTGTTTTTT.